This TCR beta chain is drawn from a study of T cells in Graves' hyperthyroidism and ophthalmopathy. Any patient presenting with uncontrolled infection, other autoimmune disease, pregnancy or lactation was left out. Study conclusions and caveats: A model built on 13 V-J features separated ophthalmopathy from stable hyperthyroidism.

TCR beta CDR3 regions were amplified from RNA. When the TCR CDR3 underwent first-round RT-PCR, the HTBI primer set was used. In TCRdb, the multiplex PCR reads were re-called with MiXCR into one record per CDR3 protein. This table has fewer than 850,000 distinct CDR3 sequences, around 15% appearing once. With 0 bases removed from V and 5 bases from J, the gap between germline ends came to 15 bases. Germline V gene data show CDR1 as MGHRA and CDR2 as YSYEKL. This CDR3 has 16 amino acids. This clonotype has more than one count but fewer than ten. Its antigen is undetermined. The receptor was derived from a man aged 45-60 years with Graves' hyperthyroidism. Sequencing used blood. The J gene is TRBJ2-3, the V gene TRBV4-1; perhaps TRBD2 as D (5 bases). CDR3 nucleotide sequence: TGCGCCAGCAGCCAAGATGGGTGGGAAGGAGGAGATACGCAGTATTTT. This translates into CASSQDGWEGGDTQYF.